A single sample gave rise to the 27 T cell receptor beta chains below, sequenced in a study of blood T cells in healthy people across ages. With a J-beta primer mix and a sample-barcoded 5' primer, a second PCR ran roughly 6 to 12 cycles. TCRdb re-derived calls from the 5' RACE reads in MiXCR, one entry per CDR3 protein. The sample lists 1,300,000 or so distinct CDR3 sequences, around 55% occurring once. Source material: blood. These TCRs come from a young man in good health.

The chain uses TRBV29-1 and TRBJ2-1; 12 bases align to TRBD1. Germline values: CDR1 SQVTM, CDR2 ANQGSEA. Losses at the gene ends were 4 bases for V and 10 bases for J; bases not matched to a gene: 14. The CDR3 is 16 amino acids. CDR3 region: CSVVVWGQGALNEQFF. DNA for the CDR3: TGCAGCGTTGTAGTTTGGGGACAGGGGGCGTTGAACGAGCAGTTCTTC.

The J gene is TRBJ2-1, the V gene TRBV9, with D unresolved. There are 16 residues in the CDR3. V dropped 6 bases and J dropped 0 bases, with 16 bases sitting between them. Germline CDR1 reads SGDLS; CDR2 reads YYNGEE. This chain's CDR3 is CASTRAPQSSYNEQFF. The CDR3 coding sequence is TGTGCCAGCACCCGGGCCCCCCAATCCTCCTACAATGAGCAGTTCTTC.

CDR3 sequence reads: CASSQYLTENYTF. CDR3 coding DNA: TGCGCCAGCAGCCAATACCTGACAGAAAATTACACCTTC. The V gene is TRBV4-3, the J gene TRBJ1-2; TRBD1 is a possible D gene (5 bases). This CDR3 contains 13 residues. In germline, CDR1 is LGHNA, CDR2 YSLEER. Trimming pared 2 bases from V and 11 bases from J, leaving 15 bases between.

Here the CDR3 reads CAISVAYADTQYF. CDR3 DNA: TGTGCCATCAGTGTCGCGTATGCAGATACGCAGTATTTT. The J gene is TRBJ2-3, the V gene TRBV10-3; D remains unclear. Germline CDR1 ENHRY, CDR2 SYGVKD. The V end lost 4 bases, the J end lost 4 bases, and 9 bases lay between the germline ends. The CDR3 totals 13 residues.

The chain is built from TRBV12-3 or TRBV12-4 and TRBJ2-1; 9 bases line up with TRBD2. The DNA end favors TRBJ2-7, so the J call may be wrong. This CDR3 has 17 residues. CDR3 bases: TGTGCCAGCAGTTTAACCCGGCTAGCGGGACCGGGCAATGAGCAGTACTTC. The encoded protein is CASSLTRLAGPGNEQYF.

The V call is TRBV20-1, the J call TRBJ1-2, with no clear D. V was shortened by 5 bases and J by 8 bases, with 21 bases between the two germline ends. The length of the CDR3 is 14 residues. Germline lookup yields CDR1 DFQATT and CDR2 SNEGSKA (reference sequence). The CDR3 region is CSASRSGILTGYTF. The DNA of the CDR3 is TGCAGTGCTTCACGTTCCGGGATCCTAACAGGCTACACCTTC.

The gene calls are TRBV5-5 and TRBJ2-7; 9 nucleotides align to TRBD1. CDR1 and CDR2 (germline): SGHKS, YYEKEE (reference sequence). After removal of 5 bases from V and 4 bases from J, the junction contained 10 bases not matched to a gene. The CDR3 has 15 amino acids. The CDR3 DNA follows: TGTGCCAGCAGTCAAGGACAGGGGAGGGGATACGAGCAGTACTTC. Encoded protein: CASSQGQGRGYEQYF.

The rearrangement uses TRBV29-1 and TRBJ2-7, with 8 nucleotides matching TRBD2. There are 14 residues in the CDR3. Losses at the gene ends were 5 bases for V and 0 bases for J; bases not matched to a gene: 6. Germline V lookup: CDR1 SQVTM, CDR2 ANQGSEA. The DNA of the CDR3 is TGCAGCGTTAATTTAGCGGGGAGCTCCTACGAGCAGTACTTC. Amino acid sequence: CSVNLAGSSYEQYF.

This clonotype was counted a few times. The chain combines TRBV10-3 with TRBJ2-5; no definite D call. CDR1 ENHRY and CDR2 SYGVKD come from the germline V gene. Trimming removed 3 bases from V and 5 bases from J, with 13 bases in between. CDR3 length: 14 residues. The CDR3 DNA reads TGTGCCATCAGTGATTATCTAGGGTTGGAGACCCAGTACTTC. It yields the protein CAISDYLGLETQYF.

The chain uses TRBV2 and TRBJ2-1, with 10 bases that match TRBD2. The V gene's germline CDR1 is SNHLY and CDR2 FYNNEI. V was pared by 2 bases and J by 5 bases, with 6 bases of the junction left unmatched. The CDR3 runs 16 residues. The CDR3 reads CASSELEREGNNEQFF. The CDR3 bases are TGTGCCAGCAGTGAATTAGAGCGGGAGGGCAACAATGAGCAGTTCTTC.

This clonotype was picked up one time. The genes are TRBV7-8 and TRBJ2-1; D may match TRBD1 or TRBD2 (5 bases each). Matching the DNA end better, TRBJ2-7 makes the J call doubtful. CDR1 is SGHVS and CDR2 is FQNEAQ in the germline V gene. The CDR3 runs 16 residues. CDR3 nucleotide sequence: TGTGCCAGCAGCTTAGGAGGGGCCGGCTCCTACAATGAGCAGTACTTC. This sequence encodes CASSLGGAGSYNEQYF.

Of note for this clonotype: Germline is not matched at one junction end, which may reflect a read error. The chain couples TRBV7-2 to TRBJ2-7; possibly TRBD2 for D (5 bases). Matching the DNA end better, TRBJ2-5 makes the J call doubtful. Germline CDR1 reads SGHTA; CDR2 reads FQGNSA. The CDR3 sequence is 13 residues long. Written as DNA, the CDR3 is TGTGCCAGCAGCGTAGCTAGCTTTGAGACCCAGTACTTC. It codes for CASSVASFETQYF.

This clonotype was detected only once. The chain combines TRBV20-1 with TRBJ2-5; D may be TRBD1 or TRBD2 (5 bases each). CDR3 length: 15 amino acids. Germline V gene data show CDR1 as DFQATT and CDR2 as SNEGSKA (reference sequence). The V end lost 3 bases, the J end lost 2 bases, and 16 bases lay between the germline ends. In nucleotides, the CDR3 is TGCAGTGCTAGTTTCCGGGGCCCCACACAAGAGACCCAGTACTTC. Encoded protein: CSASFRGPTQETQYF.

This clonotype was found a few times. The gene calls are TRBV7-2 and TRBJ2-1; possibly TRBD1 or TRBD2 for D (5 bases each). V was clipped by 5 bases and J by 0 bases, with 14 bases between them. CDR1 is SGHTA, CDR2 FQGNSA, per germline. This CDR3 spans 16 amino acids. The CDR3 DNA follows: TGTGCCAGCAGCGCCCCCGGGACCCCCTCCTACAATGAGCAGTTCTTC. Its translation: CASSAPGTPSYNEQFF. Filled out from reference TRBV7-2 and TRBJ2-1, the complete variable domain reads GAGVSQSPSNKVTEKGKDVELRCDPISGHTALYWYRQSLGQGLEFLIYFQGNSAPDKSGLPSDRFSAERTGGSVSTLTIQRTQQEDSAVYLCASSAPGTPSYNEQFFGPGTRLTVL.

This clonotype appeared a few times. This sequence joins TRBV7-9 and TRBJ1-2, with 7 positions matching TRBD1. V lost 1 base, J lost 9 bases, and 5 bases stayed unmatched. This CDR3 spans 13 amino acids. Per germline, CDR1 SEHNR and CDR2 FQNEAQ (reference sequence). The CDR3 DNA reads TGTGCCAGCAGCTTAGGGGGACAGAGCAGCTACACCTTC. Encoded protein: CASSLGGQSSYTF.

The J gene is TRBJ2-7, the V gene TRBV29-1; D unclear. Germline V gene sequence: CDR1 SQVTM, CDR2 ANQGSEA. The CDR3 length is 12 residues. Trimming removed 7 bases from V and 0 bases from J, with 10 bases in between. For the CDR3, the DNA is TGCAGCGGGACGAAGAACTCCTACGAGCAGTACTTC. The encoded protein is CSGTKNSYEQYF.

The genes are TRBV7-2 and TRBJ2-6, with D unresolved. The CDR3 extends over 15 amino acids. Per the germline V gene, CDR1 is SGHTA and CDR2 is FQGNSA. Trimming removed 0 bases at V and 2 bases at J, with 5 bases between. The CDR3 sequence is CASSLAVPGANVLTF. CDR3 in DNA: TGTGCCAGCAGCTTAGCGGTTCCTGGGGCCAACGTCCTGACTTTC. The full variable domain, rest sourced from reference TRBV7-2 and TRBJ2-6, is GAGVSQSPSNKVTEKGKDVELRCDPISGHTALYWYRQSLGQGLEFLIYFQGNSAPDKSGLPSDRFSAERTGGSVSTLTIQRTQQEDSAVYLCASSLAVPGANVLTFGAGSRLTVL.

The chain combines TRBV2 with TRBJ2-7; D unclear. CDR3 length: 13 residues. The germline CDR1 and CDR2 sequences are SNHLY and FYNNEI. Trimming removed 7 bases from V and 6 bases from J, with 16 bases in between. As DNA, the CDR3 is TGTGCCAGCACCATAACCGGGCACCGCGAGCAGTACTTC. The encoded protein is CASTITGHREQYF.

The V gene is TRBV5-6, the J gene TRBJ1-6; no firm D call. Trimming took 1 base from V and 7 from J, leaving 9 bases between them. Germline lookup yields CDR1 SGHDT and CDR2 YYEEEE. The CDR3 consists of 14 residues. In nucleotides, the CDR3 is TGTGCCAGCAGCTTGTGGAGGGAGAATTCACCCCTCCACTTT. As protein: CASSLWRENSPLHF.

A few counts support this clonotype. This rearrangement joins TRBV10-3 to TRBJ2-7; 7 bases align to TRBD1. With V trimmed by 10 bases and J by 7 bases, 19 bases remained unmatched. Germline V gives CDR1 ENHRY, CDR2 SYGVKD. The length of the CDR3 is 15 residues. The CDR3 DNA reads as TGTGCCACCGCGACAGGGACCCTTACCATGAGGGAGCAGTACTTC. Its translation: CATATGTLTMREQYF.

This clonotype was picked up a small number of times. The V gene is TRBV29-1, the J gene TRBJ2-5, with no clear D. The CDR3 contains 11 residues. V was trimmed by 4 bases and J by 3 bases, leaving 6 bases between them. CDR1 is SQVTM and CDR2 is ANQGSEA in the germline V gene. CDR3 sequence: CSVVKEETQYF. As DNA, the CDR3 is TGCAGCGTTGTCAAGGAAGAGACCCAGTACTTC.

This clonotype came up a few times. This sequence joins TRBV20-1 and TRBJ1-4; perhaps TRBD1 as D (5 bases). Trimming removed 7 bases from V and 2 bases from J, with 11 bases in between. The CDR3 length is 13 residues. Germline CDR1 DFQATT, CDR2 SNEGSKA (reference sequence). DNA of the CDR3: TGCAGTGGCAACGCAGGGACTAATGAAAAACTGTTTTTT. Protein: CSGNAGTNEKLFF.

V usage is TRBV5-5 and J usage is TRBJ2-7, with D perhaps TRBD2 (6 bases). V lost 3 bases to trimming and J lost 1 base, with 11 bases between them. The CDR3 runs 14 residues. Germline CDR1 reads SGHKS; CDR2 reads YYEKEE (reference sequence). The CDR3 nucleotides are TGTGCCAGCAGCTGGGGGGTGGGGTCCTACGAGCAGTACTTC. It specifies CASSWGVGSYEQYF.

The CDR3 nucleotides read TGTGCCATCGGGCTAAGGGGACGCACGGAGTCCAACAATGAGCAGTTCTTC. Protein product: CAIGLRGRTESNNEQFF. The chain couples TRBV10-3 to TRBJ2-1; either TRBD1 or TRBD2 may fit D (5 bases each). Germline V gene data show CDR1 as ENHRY and CDR2 as SYGVKD. There are 17 residues in the CDR3. Trimming pared 8 bases from V and 5 bases from J, leaving 25 bases between.

This clonotype was picked up a small number of times. This rearrangement joins TRBV29-1 to TRBJ2-5, with 7 positions matching TRBD1. This CDR3 comprises 14 residues. V shed 4 bases, J shed 5 bases, and the junction held 10 bases outside the gene matches. CDR1 and CDR2 from the germline V gene are SQVTM and ANQGSEA. CDR3 region: CSVARTGVRETQYF. The DNA for the CDR3 is TGCAGCGTTGCGAGAACAGGGGTCAGGGAGACCCAGTACTTC.

V is TRBV27 and J is TRBJ1-5, with D possibly being TRBD1 (6 bases). Germline loops: CDR1 MNHEY, CDR2 SMNVEV (reference sequence). The V and J ends lost 5 bases and 2 bases respectively, with 16 bases between them. The CDR3 is made up of 16 amino acids. The CDR3: CASSPTRGSGNQPQHF. The CDR3 region has the DNA TGTGCCAGCAGTCCCACCAGGGGATCCGGCAATCAGCCCCAGCATTTT.

The chain uses TRBV3-1 and TRBJ2-5; 11 nucleotides match TRBD2. Trimming cost V 4 bases and J 4 bases; bases outside gene matches: 5. Germline assignment: CDR1 LGHDT and CDR2 YNNKEL (reference sequence). The CDR3 sequence is 15 residues long. The CDR3 DNA is TGTGCCAGCAGCCTAGCGGGGGGGCAAGGAGAGACCCAGTACTTC. It codes for CASSLAGGQGETQYF.